The 2 T cell receptor beta chains presented below share a single source sample, sequenced in a study of shared clonotypes between healthy human individuals (dated by TCRdb to about 2020). The method was the immunoSEQ multiplex PCR assay. The table was pulled from immuneACCESS by TCRdb, which kept in-frame rearrangements only. Such tables lose some clones; where checked, under half of the loss comes from unresolved V genes, and the rest has no known cause. In all, the sample holds 400,000 to 600,000 clones, and roughly three quarters of those were seen once. The top ten clones comprise roughly 13% of the sample. Sequencing input: PBMCs. These receptors were obtained from a woman between 35 and 50 years old in good health. Some clones in this sample may be carry-over from other donors' samples.

This rearrangement joins TRBV4-1 to TRBJ2-7, with 8 nucleotides matching TRBD2. The CDR3 covers 17 residues. Losses at the gene ends were 1 base for V and 6 bases for J; bases not matched to a gene: 14. Germline lookup yields CDR1 MGHRA and CDR2 YSYEKL. CDR3 sequence: CASSQVGRLDAGGEQYF. The CDR3 DNA follows: TGCGCCAGCAGCCAAGTTGGTCGGCTAGACGCGGGAGGCGAGCAGTACTTC.

The V call is TRBV21-1, the J call TRBJ1-1. TRBV21-1 is deemed a pseudogene. The length of the CDR3 is 14 residues. CDR3 residues: CASTLWQGRDKAFF. For the CDR3, the DNA is TGTGCCAGCACCCTTTGGCAGGGGAGGGATAAAGCTTTCTTT.